A selection of T cell receptor beta chains follows, all from one sample in a study of blood T cell repertoires in COVID-19. Sequencing used immunoSEQ multiplex PCR; TCRdb keeps in-frame clones, though not all of them. The data hold 210,000 or so clones, with 65% to 90% observed a single time. Sequencing was performed on peripheral blood. The source of these receptors is a man aged 45-65 years with COVID-19, enrolled during active disease. CDR3s include the opening cysteine and the closing phenylalanine or tryptophan. A D gene is named only where the DNA matches it firmly. Not every row has a clone size; where given, it reads once, few, many or a size class.

clone size	V gene	D gene	J gene	CDR3 protein	CDR3 DNA
NA	TRBV5-5	TRBD2	TRBJ2-7	CASSLGVPSGGASEQYF	TGTGCCAGCAGCTTGGGGGTCCCTAGCGGGGGGGCCTCCGAGCAGTACTTC
NA	TRBV11-3	NA	TRBJ1-4	CASSLRGFRANEKLFF	TGTGCCAGCAGCTTAAGGGGGTTCAGGGCTAATGAAAAACTGTTTTTT
NA	TRBV9	TRBD2	TRBJ2-2	CASSPQGLAGAGELFF	TGTGCCAGCAGCCCGCAGGGACTAGCGGGGGCCGGGGAGCTGTTTTTT
once	TRBV19	NA	TRBJ1-5	CASSLAFQPQHF	TGTGCCAGTAGCCTAGCCTTCCAGCCCCAGCATTTT
NA	TRBV6-6	NA	TRBJ1-2	CASSYRTGNYGYTF	TGTGCCAGCAGTTACCGGACGGGGAACTATGGCTACACCTTC
NA	TRBV18	NA	TRBJ2-3	CASSPGAGRGTDTQYF	TGTGCCAGCTCACCGGGAGCGGGTCGGGGCACAGATACGCAGTATTTT
NA	TRBV18	NA	TRBJ1-1	CASSSNQGRTEAFF	TGTGCCAGCTCATCAAACCAGGGTCGCACTGAAGCTTTCTTT
NA	TRBV2	NA	TRBJ2-4	CASSGWRAQNIQYF	TGTGCCAGCAGTGGGTGGCGGGCCCAAAACATTCAGTACTTC
NA	TRBV14	NA	TRBJ1-1	CASSQDILDSSEAFF	TGTGCCAGCAGCCAAGATATCCTCGACAGCTCTGAAGCTTTCTTT
NA	TRBV24-1	NA	TRBJ2-1	CATSDASSSYNEQFF	TGTGCCACCAGTGATGCTAGCAGCTCCTACAATGAGCAGTTCTTC
NA	TRBV6-4	TRBD1	TRBJ1-6	CASSVDRGSPLHF	TGTGCCAGCAGTGTCGACAGGGGCTCACCCCTCCACTTT
once	TRBV18	NA	TRBJ1-2	CASSPTGDYGYTF	TGTGCCAGCTCACCAACAGGTGACTATGGCTACACCTTC
NA	TRBV19	NA	TRBJ2-6	CASSIGVGGFTPGANVLTF	TGTGCCAGTAGTATAGGCGTAGGGGGTTTTACTCCTGGGGCCAACGTCCTGACTTTC
NA	TRBV9	NA	TRBJ2-3	CASSVEVGEVDTQYF	TGTGCCAGCAGCGTAGAGGTTGGGGAGGTAGATACGCAGTATTTT
NA	TRBV4-1	TRBD1	TRBJ1-4	CASSHPIRQGKTNEKLFF	TGCGCCAGCAGCCACCCCATCCGACAGGGTAAAACTAATGAAAAACTGTTTTTT
NA	TRBV7-8	TRBD2	TRBJ2-7	CASSLGLAGGVTYEQYF	TGTGCCAGCAGCTTAGGTTTAGCGGGGGGGGTAACCTACGAGCAGTACTTC
NA	TRBV7-2	NA	TRBJ2-3	CASSLAVARPVPDTQYF	TGTGCCAGCAGCTTAGCTGTAGCGAGGCCCGTCCCAGATACGCAGTATTTT
once	TRBV6-1	NA	TRBJ1-5	CASSESGGDQPQHF	TGTGCCAGCAGTGAGTCGGGGGGCGATCAGCCCCAGCATTTT
once	TRBV27	NA	TRBJ1-2	CASSLDFRQKDGYTF	TGTGCCAGCAGTTTAGATTTCCGACAAAAGGATGGCTACACCTTC
NA	TRBV4-1	NA	TRBJ1-5	CASSQAPEARRNQPQHF	TGCGCCAGCAGCCAAGCCCCCGAGGCCCGTCGCAATCAGCCCCAGCATTTT
NA	TRBV6-2/TRBV6-3	NA	TRBJ1-1	CASSSVQGLSEAFF	TGTGCCAGCAGCTCCGTACAGGGATTGTCTGAAGCTTTCTTT
NA	TRBV28	TRBD1	TRBJ1-2	CASRFRDSYGYTF	TGTGCCAGCAGATTCCGGGACAGCTATGGCTACACCTTC
NA	TRBV3-1/TRBV3-2	TRBD1	TRBJ1-3	CASSQNYLRGQSGNTIYF	TGTGCCAGCAGCCAGAACTATTTGAGGGGGCAATCTGGAAACACCATATATTTT
few	TRBV5-8	TRBD1	TRBJ1-5	CASSLSHRDRGVGQPQHF	TGTGCCAGCAGCCTCTCTCACCGGGACAGGGGAGTGGGTCAGCCCCAGCATTTT
NA	TRBV29-1	NA	TRBJ1-5	CSAGTGNQPQHF	TGCAGCGCCGGTACCGGCAATCAGCCCCAGCATTTT
NA	TRBV6-1	TRBD1	TRBJ1-5	CASSDPTGGRFRGNQPQHF	TGTGCCAGCAGTGATCCAACAGGGGGACGGTTTCGGGGCAATCAGCCCCAGCATTTT
NA	TRBV15	NA	TRBJ1-3	CATSRDLGLSGNTIYF	TGTGCCACCAGCAGAGATCTGGGCCTCTCTGGAAACACCATATATTTT
once	TRBV10-3	TRBD1	TRBJ2-3	CAISDKGTGGGTDTQYF	TGTGCCATCAGTGATAAAGGGACAGGGGGCGGCACAGATACGCAGTATTTT
NA	TRBV30	TRBD1	TRBJ2-2	CAGTTDRGTGELFF	TGTGCCGGCACAACCGACAGGGGAACCGGGGAGCTGTTTTTT
NA	TRBV2	TRBD1	TRBJ1-1	CATGGGGNTEAFF	TGTGCCACAGGGGGCGGTGGAAACACTGAAGCTTTCTTT
few	TRBV4-1	TRBD1	TRBJ1-3	CASSQTDRGAGNTIYF	TGCGCCAGCAGCCAAACCGACAGGGGGGCTGGAAACACCATATATTTT
once	TRBV29-1	TRBD1	TRBJ1-4	CSVKAGTGWEKLFF	TGCAGCGTTAAAGCCGGGACAGGGTGGGAAAAACTGTTTTTT
NA	TRBV19	NA	TRBJ2-3	CASSSRADTQYF	TGTGCCAGTAGTTCTCGCGCAGATACGCAGTATTTT
few	TRBV7-8	NA	TRBJ2-7	CASSPERSSYEQYF	TGTGCCAGCAGCCCCGAAAGGAGCTCCTACGAGCAGTACTTC
NA	TRBV2	NA	TRBJ1-2	CASSSGTRRGYGYTF	TGTGCCAGCAGTTCTGGGACACGGAGAGGCTATGGCTACACCTTC
NA	TRBV6-2/TRBV6-3	NA	TRBJ2-3	CASSSPGLPRQYF	TGTGCCAGCAGTTCACCGGGACTCCCCCGGCAGTATTTT
NA	TRBV5-1	TRBD1	TRBJ2-7	CASSRQGGSSYEQYF	TGCGCCAGCAGTCGACAGGGGGGGAGCTCCTACGAGCAGTACTTC
few	TRBV12-3/TRBV12-4	NA	TRBJ1-6	CASTTGSLAPLHF	TGTGCCAGTACGACCGGGAGCCTCGCCCCCCTCCACTTT
NA	TRBV10-3	TRBD2	TRBJ2-1	CAISGTSGGYNEQFF	TGTGCCATCAGCGGGACTAGCGGGGGGTACAATGAGCAGTTCTTC
few	TRBV7-2	TRBD1	TRBJ1-2	CASSPRQGATNYGYTF	TGTGCCAGCAGCCCCCGACAGGGGGCTACTAACTATGGCTACACCTTC
NA	TRBV6-6	TRBD1	TRBJ2-7	CASSHLGQGTTYEQYF	TGTGCCAGCAGTCACCTCGGACAGGGGACGACCTACGAGCAGTACTTC
NA	TRBV4-1	TRBD2	TRBJ2-2	CASSHQAGGETGELFF	TGCGCCAGCAGCCATCAAGCGGGGGGGGAAACCGGGGAGCTGTTTTTT